Listed here are 22 T cell receptor beta chains from one sample, sequenced in a study of Graves' ophthalmopathy and Graves' hyperthyroidism. As the template, RNA transcripts were used to amplify TCR beta CDR3 regions. First-round RT-PCR used HTBI primers; second-round multiplex PCR followed. MiXCR was run by TCRdb on the multiplex PCR reads, yielding one entry per CDR3 protein. The top ten hold roughly 11% of the sample, which has more than 1,000,000 distinct CDR3 sequences, about 40% seen once. Sequenced: peripheral blood or thyroid tissue (not recorded which). The receptor source for this set is an adult man with Graves' hyperthyroidism.

For this clonotype: Without the conserved terminal phenylalanine or tryptophan, this CDR3 likely stems from a read error. V gene TRBV14 combines with J gene TRBJ2-7; D might be TRBD2 (6 bases). The CDR3 runs 14 residues. The germline gives CDR1 SGHDN, CDR2 FVKESK. The DNA for the CDR3 is TGTGCCAGAAGCCAAACGTGGGAGGACTACGAGCAGTACTTA. It specifies CARSQTWEDYEQYL.

Only a few counts were recorded for this clonotype. CDR3 loop: CASSVAGSSPLHF. The CDR3 DNA is TGTGCCAGCAGCGTAGCGGGGAGTTCACCCCTCCACTTT. V is TRBV9 and J is TRBJ1-6; no clear D gene. Looked up from germline, CDR1 is SGDLS and CDR2 is YYNGEE. V gave up 0 bases and J gave up 9 bases, with 7 bases separating them. The CDR3 runs 13 residues.

This rearrangement joins TRBV12-3 or TRBV12-4 to TRBJ2-7; tentative D call: TRBD2 (6 bases). The CDR3 is made up of 17 amino acids. Trimming took off 6 bases at V and 0 bases at J, with 21 bases between the two ends. CDR3 amino acids: CASSRRRDGGPSYEQYF. The CDR3, as DNA: TGTGCCAGCAGCCGACGCCGAGACGGGGGACCCTCCTACGAGCAGTACTTC.

This clonotype was counted ten times or more. This chain links TRBV20-1 with TRBJ1-5; D is undetermined. With 5 bases removed from V and 5 bases from J, the gap between germline ends came to 4 bases. The CDR3 runs 10 residues. Germline lookup yields CDR1 DFQATT and CDR2 SNEGSKA (reference sequence). Here the CDR3 reads CSAADQPQHF. CDR3 DNA: TGCAGTGCTGCCGATCAGCCCCAGCATTTT.

As for this clonotype: With a much larger clone just one base away, this may be a read error. The conserved closing phenylalanine or tryptophan is absent in this CDR3, likely reflecting a read error. V gene TRBV11-1 combines with J gene TRBJ1-1, with D unresolved. Trimming cost V 1 base and J 6 bases, with 15 bases left between them. The germline V gene has CDR1 SGHAT and CDR2 FQDESV (reference sequence). There are 15 residues in the CDR3. The CDR3 DNA sequence: TGTGCCAGCAGCTTAGACTTGGGTAGAAGGTCTGAAGCTTTCCTT. Amino acids: CASSLDLGRRSEAFL.

In its sample, this clonotype was seen many times. This rearrangement joins TRBV19 to TRBJ2-7, with TRBD1 identical over 8 bases. The CDR3 loop spans 13 amino acids. Trimming cost V 5 bases and J 6 bases; bases outside gene matches: 6. Germline CDR1 LNHDA, CDR2 SQIVND (reference sequence). CDR3 DNA: TGTGCCAGTAGTCCCCGGGACAGGTCCGAGCAGTACTTC. Protein product: CASSPRDRSEQYF.

The chain combines TRBV25-1 with TRBJ1-1; D is perhaps TRBD1 (6 bases). V dropped 7 bases and J dropped 10 bases, with 19 bases sitting between them. From germline, CDR1 is MGHDK and CDR2 SYGVNS. The CDR3 totals 13 residues. CDR3 region: CASTFPGGRAAFF. Here the CDR3 DNA reads TGTGCCAGCACCTTCCCGGGGGGCAGGGCAGCTTTCTTT.

This clonotype has at least ten counts. The J gene is TRBJ1-1, the V gene TRBV25-1, with D perhaps TRBD1 (5 bases). CDR3 length: 14 residues. V dropped 6 bases and J dropped 5 bases, with 16 bases sitting between them. CDR1 and CDR2 (germline): MGHDK, SYGVNS. The chain's CDR3 is CASRGVGVVTEAFF. The CDR3 DNA follows: TGTGCCAGCAGGGGGGTAGGGGTCGTGACTGAAGCTTTCTTT.

This clonotype was picked up a small number of times. The V and J genes are TRBV7-2 and TRBJ2-5, with TRBD2 identical over 7 bases. V shed 1 base and J 4 bases; nucleotides not matched to a gene: 9. Germline V lookup: CDR1 SGHTA, CDR2 FQGNSA. The CDR3 extends over 16 amino acids. The CDR3 DNA follows: TGTGCCAGCAGCTTAGGGGGGGGGAGAGCAGGAGAGACCCAGTACTTC. Its translation is CASSLGGGRAGETQYF.

The rearrangement uses TRBV12-3 or TRBV12-4 and TRBJ1-4; a weak D match, TRBD1 (5 bases). V was pared by 5 bases and J by 7 bases, with 17 bases between. The CDR3 covers 15 residues. In nucleotides, the CDR3 is TGTGCCAGCAGTCCCTCCGCTAACGGGGGTGAAAAACTGTTTTTT. Protein product: CASSPSANGGEKLFF.

The rearrangement links TRBV7-2 to TRBJ2-2, with D perhaps TRBD2 (5 bases). Germline CDR1 SGHTA, CDR2 FQGNSA. V lost 10 bases to trimming and J lost 1 base, with 7 bases between them. The CDR3 length is 12 residues. CDR3 region: CATGENTGELFF. The CDR3 nucleotides are TGTGCCACCGGGGAGAACACCGGGGAGCTGTTTTTT. Combining the CDR3 with reference TRBV7-2 and TRBJ2-2 gives the whole variable domain GAGVSQSPSNKVTEKGKDVELRCDPISGHTALYWYRQSLGQGLEFLIYFQGNSAPDKSGLPSDRFSAERTGGSVSTLTIQRTQQEDSAVYLCATGENTGELFFGEGSRLTVL.

This clonotype was observed at least ten times. The genes are TRBV5-6 and TRBJ2-5; D gene unclear. The V end lost 5 bases, the J end lost 3 bases, and 14 bases lay between the germline ends. The CDR3 runs 14 residues. Germline V gene lookup returns CDR1 SGHDT and CDR2 YYEEEE. The CDR3: CASSPTWSKETQYF. CDR3 in DNA: TGTGCCAGCAGTCCGACATGGTCGAAAGAGACCCAGTACTTC.

The chain carries TRBV20-1 and TRBJ1-5; 7 bases map to TRBD1. This CDR3 spans 14 amino acids. The J segment lost 5 bases and the V segment lost 3 bases, leaving 7 bases of the junction unmatched. The germline V gene encodes CDR1 DFQATT and CDR2 SNEGSKA (reference sequence). DNA of the CDR3: TGCAGTGCTAGTGAGGGGAGGGGGCATCAGCCCCAGCATTTT. The encoded protein is CSASEGRGHQPQHF.

This clonotype was recorded many times. The chain combines TRBV5-1 with TRBJ2-2, with 10 bases fitting TRBD2. There are 15 residues in the CDR3. Germline assignment: CDR1 SGHRS and CDR2 YFSETQ. V shed 4 bases, J shed 6 bases, and the junction held 6 bases outside the gene matches. CDR3 DNA sequence: TGCGCCAGCAGCCCTAGCGGGAGTTATCCCGGGGAGCTGTTTTTT. Its protein is CASSPSGSYPGELFF.

This clonotype was detected ten times or more. This rearrangement joins TRBV2 to TRBJ1-5, with 7 bases lining up with TRBD1. CDR3 length equals 15 residues. V dropped 5 bases and J dropped 2; count of bases not matched to a gene: 6. The germline gives CDR1 SNHLY, CDR2 FYNNEI. CDR3 sequence reads: CASSTDRVGNQPQHF. CDR3 DNA sequence: TGTGCCAGCAGTACAGACAGGGTTGGCAATCAGCCCCAGCATTTT.

V gene TRBV28 combines with J gene TRBJ2-5; D is perhaps TRBD1 (6 bases). CDR3 length: 14 residues. CDR1 and CDR2 from the germline V gene are MDHEN and SYDVKM. V lost 2 bases, J lost 4 bases, and 11 bases lay in between. CDR3 amino acids: CASSLEGVVETQYF. CDR3 bases: TGTGCCAGCAGTTTAGAGGGGGTAGTAGAGACCCAGTACTTC.

This clonotype showed up just a few times. V usage is TRBV11-2 and J usage is TRBJ2-7; TRBD1 matches at 9 bases. The junction had 14 bases not matched to a gene; V was cut back by 5 bases and J by 6 bases. CDR3 length: 16 residues. From germline, CDR1 is SGHAT and CDR2 FQNNGV. CDR3: CASSPDVGQGRTEQYF. CDR3 DNA: TGTGCCAGCAGCCCAGACGTGGGACAGGGTCGTACCGAGCAGTACTTC.

Concerning this clonotype: An end of the junction differs from the germline gene, which may be a read error. The genes are TRBV10-3 and TRBJ1-2; a possible D gene is TRBD1 (6 bases). This CDR3 region has 13 residues. Per the germline V gene, CDR1 is ENHRY and CDR2 is SYGVKD. Written as DNA, the CDR3 is TGTGCCAGCAGTTTATTCGGGGGGCTTGGCTACACCTTC. It translates to CASSLFGGLGYTF.

This clonotype was seen ten or more times. The chain is built from TRBV2 and TRBJ1-6; no clear D gene. Trimming cost V 7 bases and J 0 bases, with 13 bases left between them. Germline lookup yields CDR1 SNHLY and CDR2 FYNNEI. CDR3 length: 16 residues. This chain's CDR3 is CASTADASSYNSPLHF. The CDR3 DNA reads TGTGCCAGCACCGCGGACGCGAGCTCCTATAATTCACCCCTCCACTTT.

Comments on this clonotype: A much larger clone lies a single base off, so this may be a read error. This chain links TRBV5-1 with TRBJ1-1; D is ambiguous. CDR1 SGHRS and CDR2 YFSETQ come from the germline V gene. Trimming shortened V by 3 bases and J by 5 bases, and 17 bases separated the two germline ends. This CDR3 has 15 residues. The DNA for the CDR3 is TGCGCCAGCAGCTCTCGACCCACCGGGGTGACTGAAGCTTTCTTT. This translates into CASSSRPTGVTEAFF.

The V call is TRBV2, the J call TRBJ1-5; 9 nucleotides line up with TRBD1. The germline V gene encodes CDR1 SNHLY and CDR2 FYNNEI. There are 14 residues in the CDR3. J lost 7 bases, V lost 4 bases, and 5 bases had no gene match. CDR3 sequence (DNA): TGTGCCAGCAGTGTGGGACAGGGAAGCCAGCCCCAGCATTTT. It translates to CASSVGQGSQPQHF.

At least ten counts were recorded for this clonotype. The genes are TRBV9 and TRBJ1-2; a possible D gene is TRBD1 (6 bases). Germline V gene lookup returns CDR1 SGDLS and CDR2 YYNGEE. This CDR3 is 12 amino acids long. Trimming left V 7 bases short and J 5 bases short, with 12 bases between. In DNA, the CDR3 is TGTGCCAGCGAGGGGGTCCAGTATGGCTACACCTTC. The encoded protein is CASEGVQYGYTF.